This T cell receptor (beta chain) was sequenced in a study of identical twins. Template switching supplied a universal primer site; unique molecular identifiers were carried on the cDNA. TCRdb itself ran the 5' RACE reads through MiXCR, one entry per CDR3 protein. Of about 1.7 million distinct CDR3 sequences in the sample, more than 30% were seen once. The CDR3 is 16 residues long. Germline V CDR1 and CDR2: MNHEY, SVGAGI. Trimming cost V 0 bases and J 3 bases, with 15 bases left between them. This clonotype was counted between two and nine times. The specimen sequenced was cord blood. This clonotype was sampled from a newborn girl in good health. This sequence joins TRBV6-5 and TRBJ2-7, with D possibly matching TRBD1 (7 bases). The CDR3 region is CASSYSTSRGVYEQYF. CDR3 sequence (DNA): TGTGCCAGCAGTTACTCGACCAGCAGGGGGGTCTACGAGCAGTACTTC.